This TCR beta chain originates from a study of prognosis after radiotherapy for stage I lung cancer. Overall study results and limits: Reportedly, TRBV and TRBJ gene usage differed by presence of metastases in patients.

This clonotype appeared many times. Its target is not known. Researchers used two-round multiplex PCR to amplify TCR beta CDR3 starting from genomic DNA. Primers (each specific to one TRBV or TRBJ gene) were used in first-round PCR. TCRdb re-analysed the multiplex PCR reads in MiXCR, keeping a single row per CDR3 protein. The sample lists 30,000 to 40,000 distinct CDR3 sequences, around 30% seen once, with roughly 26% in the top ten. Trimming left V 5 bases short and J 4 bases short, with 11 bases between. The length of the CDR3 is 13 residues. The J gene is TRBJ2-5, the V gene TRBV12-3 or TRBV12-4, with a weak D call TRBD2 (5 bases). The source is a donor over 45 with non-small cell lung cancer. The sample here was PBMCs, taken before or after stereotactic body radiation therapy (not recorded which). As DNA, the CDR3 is TGTGCCAGCAGTCGGGAATTGCGAGAGACCCAGTACTTC. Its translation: CASSRELRETQYF.